The 21 T cell receptor beta chains below were found in one sample sequenced in a study of OX40 agonist ivuxolimab in advanced cancers. Clones were sequenced by immunoSEQ multiplex PCR, and TCRdb holds only the in-frame ones, with some missing. Among tens of thousands of clones listed, 88% were seen once. This material consisted of CD4+ or CD8+ T cells sorted from blood, taken in a trial of the OX40 agonist ivuxolimab. These receptors were collected from an adult with an advanced solid tumor such as melanoma, head and neck, liver or kidney cancer.

The chain has TRBV21-1 and TRBJ1-1; the D call TRBD1 from the table was never checked on the DNA. TRBV21-1 is a pseudogene segment. The CDR3 runs to 12 residues. The CDR3 is CASSRQNTEAFF. CDR3 DNA: TGTGCCAGCAGCAGACAGAACACTGAAGCTTTCTTT.

V usage is TRBV4-1 and J usage is TRBJ2-2; perhaps TRBD2 as D (6 bases). Trimming left V 6 bases short and J 2 bases short, with 10 bases between. CDR3 length: 14 residues. CDR1 is MGHRA and CDR2 is YSYEKL in the germline V gene. CDR3 in DNA: TGCGCCAGCAGGGGGACTCCCAACACCGGGGAGCTGTTTTTT. Amino acid sequence: CASRGTPNTGELFF.

In its sample, this clone was seen once. The CDR3 DNA follows: TGCGCCAGCAGCATCGGGACAGGGCCGGGGGACAATGAGCAGTTCTTC. This gives the protein CASSIGTGPGDNEQFF. V gene TRBV5-1 combines with J gene TRBJ2-1, with 9 bases matching TRBD1. V gave up 4 bases and J gave up 5 bases; unmatched junction bases: 10. The length of the CDR3 is 16 residues. Germline values: CDR1 SGHRS, CDR2 YFSETQ.

This clone was observed once. The V gene is TRBV18, the J gene TRBJ2-3; D is undetermined. CDR3 length: 14 amino acids. Germline values: CDR1 KGHSH, CDR2 LQKENI. Trimming stripped 3 bases from V and 7 bases from J, with 14 bases between. The CDR3 reads CASSPTEPANTQYF. As DNA, the CDR3 is TGTGCCAGCTCACCGACGGAACCCGCAAATACGCAGTATTTT.

The V and J genes are TRBV11-2 and TRBJ2-7; 7 bases line up with TRBD2. The CDR3 is made up of 16 amino acids. Trimming took 2 bases from V and 5 from J; bases not matched to a gene: 12. Germline CDR1 reads SGHAT; CDR2 reads FQNNGV. CDR3 region: CASSLIPTAGVHEQYF. The DNA of the CDR3 is TGTGCCAGCAGCTTAATCCCGACCGCGGGAGTCCACGAGCAGTACTTC.

The chain is built from TRBV5-1 and TRBJ2-1, with D uncertain. This CDR3 comprises 16 residues. Germline V CDR1 and CDR2: SGHRS, YFSETQ. The V end was cut by 0 bases, the J end by 0 bases, with 10 bases between. The CDR3 nucleotides are TGCGCCAGCAGCTTGGAGGCTCCTAGCTCCTACAATGAGCAGTTCTTC. This sequence encodes CASSLEAPSSYNEQFF. Complete variable domain (other parts from reference TRBV5-1 and TRBJ2-1): KAGVTQTPRYLIKTRGQQVTLSCSPISGHRSVSWYQQTPGQGLQFLFEYFSETQRNKGNFPGRFSGRQFSNSRSEMNVSTLELGDSALYLCASSLEAPSSYNEQFFGPGTRLTVL.

J is TRBJ2-3 and V is TRBV6-4; 8 positions agree with TRBD2. CDR3 length: 15 amino acids. Germline V CDR1 and CDR2: MRHNA, SNTAGT. Trimming at V came to 3 bases and at J to 5 bases, leaving 7 bases not matched to a gene. Here the CDR3 reads CASSDGGRPGDTQYF. In DNA, the CDR3 is TGTGCCAGCAGTGATGGCGGGAGGCCAGGAGATACGCAGTATTTT.

This clone was counted many times. This chain links TRBV30 with TRBJ1-5; no firm D call. Deletions cut 2 bases from V and 5 bases from J, with 10 bases between. Germline V gene data show CDR1 as GTSNPN and CDR2 as SVGIG (reference sequence). The CDR3 sequence is 13 residues long. CDR3 sequence (DNA): TGTGCCTGGAGTTTGGGGATGGATCAGCCCCAGCATTTT. As protein: CAWSLGMDQPQHF.

The chain couples TRBV6-5 to TRBJ2-3; D might be TRBD1 or TRBD2, each matching 6 bases. CDR1 MNHEY and CDR2 SVGAGI come from the germline V gene. V was pared by 1 base and J by 6 bases, with 17 bases between. There are 16 residues in the CDR3. The CDR3 loop reads CASSYLGLQQGDTQYF. The CDR3, as DNA: TGTGCCAGCAGTTACTTGGGACTGCAGCAGGGGGATACGCAGTATTTT.

The chain has TRBV28 and TRBJ2-7, with D uncertain. This CDR3 contains 12 residues. Germline-derived CDR1 and CDR2 are MDHEN and SYDVKM. The V end lost 3 bases, the J end lost 3 bases, and 6 bases lay between the germline ends. CDR3 in DNA: TGTGCCAGCAGTTTTGGCATCTACGAGCAGTACTTC. The encoded protein is CASSFGIYEQYF.

The V gene is TRBV6-6, the J gene TRBJ1-3, with D uncertain. Germline V gives CDR1 MNHNY, CDR2 SVGAGI (reference sequence). The V and J ends lost 8 bases and 8 bases respectively, with 10 bases between them. CDR3 size: 11 residues. The CDR3 bases are TGTGCCAGCCGAGAAAGGGACACCATATATTTT. Its translation: CASRERDTIYF.

The chain carries TRBV6-5 and TRBJ1-5; D unclear. CDR1 and CDR2 from the germline V gene are MNHEY and SVGAGI. The CDR3 totals 14 residues. The V gene lost 0 bases and the J gene lost 5 bases, with 8 bases spanning the gap. The CDR3 DNA follows: TGTGCCAGCAGTTACTCCGGACCATATCAGCCCCAGCATTTT. Protein: CASSYSGPYQPQHF.

The chain's CDR3 is CASSLVAGSDKLFF. CDR3 sequence (DNA): TGTGCCAGCAGCTTAGTAGCAGGGAGTGACAAACTGTTTTTT. The chain links TRBV7-6 to TRBJ1-4; D perhaps matches TRBD1 (5 bases). The germline gives CDR1 SGHVS, CDR2 FNYEAQ. V was pared by 1 base and J by 11 bases, with 14 bases between. CDR3 length: 14 residues.

The J gene is TRBJ2-6, the V gene TRBV5-1; no reliable D call. The germline V and J ends were trimmed by 0 bases and 0 bases, with 7 bases remaining between them. There are 16 residues in the CDR3. Germline V gene lookup returns CDR1 SGHRS and CDR2 YFSETQ. This CDR3 reads CASSLVVNSGANVLTF. CDR3 nucleotides: TGCGCCAGCAGCTTGGTGGTTAACTCTGGGGCCAACGTCCTGACTTTC.

As DNA, the CDR3 is TGTGCCAGCAGCTCTTGGACAGGGGGCCCAATTACAGATGAAAAACTGTTTTTT. This codes for CASSSWTGGPITDEKLFF. This chain links TRBV7-9 with TRBJ1-4, with 11 bases matching TRBD1. The germline V gene has CDR1 SEHNR and CDR2 FQNEAQ (reference sequence). Losses at the gene ends were 4 bases for V and 6 bases for J; bases not matched to a gene: 13. The CDR3 runs 18 residues. The full variable domain, completed using reference TRBV7-9 and TRBJ1-4, is DTGVSQNPRHKITKRGQNVTFRCDPISEHNRLYWYRQTLGQGPEFLTYFQNEAQLEKSRLLSDRFSAERPKGSFSTLEIQRTEQGDSAMYLCASSSWTGGPITDEKLFFGSGTQLSVL.

The chain is built from TRBV28 and TRBJ1-3, with D possibly matching TRBD1 (6 bases). Germline V gene sequence: CDR1 MDHEN, CDR2 SYDVKM. Trimming took off 5 bases at V and 0 bases at J, with 14 bases between the two ends. The CDR3 sequence is 16 residues long. Here the CDR3 reads CASSTRQEPSGNTIYF. As DNA, the CDR3 is TGTGCCAGCAGTACAAGACAGGAGCCCTCTGGAAACACCATATATTTT.

The chain couples TRBV27 to TRBJ2-7; D possibly corresponds to TRBD2 (6 bases). Germline V lookup: CDR1 MNHEY, CDR2 SMNVEV (reference sequence). With 2 bases removed from V and 7 bases from J, the gap between germline ends came to 15 bases. CDR3 size: 14 residues. The CDR3 loop is CASSLRLGEGEQYF. CDR3 DNA sequence: TGTGCCAGCAGTTTAAGACTAGGTGAAGGTGAGCAGTACTTC.

The rearrangement uses TRBV19 and TRBJ1-4; 10 bases are a match to TRBD1. The V segment lost 3 bases and the J segment 7 bases; nucleotides outside the gene matches: 8. Germline loops: CDR1 LNHDA, CDR2 SQIVND (reference sequence). This CDR3 contains 16 residues. This chain's CDR3 is CASSIGGQGIFEKLFF. In nucleotides, the CDR3 is TGTGCCAGTAGTATTGGGGGACAGGGGATCTTTGAAAAACTGTTTTTT.

This clone was picked up one time. One end of the junction fails to match germline, which may point to a read error. The rearrangement links TRBV4-2 to TRBJ2-7; D gene unclear. The CDR3 covers 14 residues. Germline CDR1 is LGHNA and CDR2 is YNFKEQ. CDR3 residues: CASGQYISTYEQYF. The CDR3 region has the DNA TGTGCCAGCGGCCAATATATTTCGACCTACGAGCAGTACTTC.

J is TRBJ2-5 and V is TRBV30, with D perhaps matching TRBD1 (6 bases). The CDR3 is made up of 13 amino acids. Germline lookup yields CDR1 GTSNPN and CDR2 SVGIG (reference sequence). V was pared by 2 bases and J by 5 bases, with 12 bases between. CDR3 protein: CAWSPLGGETQYF. The DNA for the CDR3 is TGTGCCTGGAGTCCGCTTGGGGGCGAGACCCAGTACTTC.

The chain uses TRBV9 and TRBJ2-5; 9 bases match TRBD1. CDR1 SGDLS and CDR2 YYNGEE come from the germline V gene. The CDR3 spans 14 residues. Trimming removed 2 bases from V and 5 bases from J; junction bases left unmatched: 4. CDR3 sequence: CASSVGQGGETQYF. As DNA, the CDR3 is TGTGCCAGCAGCGTGGGACAGGGTGGTGAGACCCAGTACTTC.